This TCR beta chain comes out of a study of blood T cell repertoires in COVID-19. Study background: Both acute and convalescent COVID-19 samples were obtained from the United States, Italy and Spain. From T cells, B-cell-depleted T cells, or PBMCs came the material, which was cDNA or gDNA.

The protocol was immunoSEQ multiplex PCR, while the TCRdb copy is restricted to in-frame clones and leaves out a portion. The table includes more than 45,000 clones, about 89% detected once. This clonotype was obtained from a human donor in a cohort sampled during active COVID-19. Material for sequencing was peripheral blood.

In DNA, the CDR3 is TGTGCCAGCAGCTCCGGGAGAGGGGAGACCCAGTACTTC. It encodes CASSSGRGETQYF. The genes are TRBV7-2 and TRBJ2-5; D perhaps matches TRBD2 (6 bases). V lost 4 bases and J lost 5, with 11 bases in between. The CDR3 is made up of 13 amino acids. Germline V gene lookup returns CDR1 SGHTA and CDR2 FQGNSA.